This T cell receptor beta chain was obtained from a study of T-cell reconstitution after alpha-beta-depleted transplantation in children. V dropped 4 bases and J dropped 8 bases, with 11 bases sitting between them. Germline lookup yields CDR1 LGHDT and CDR2 YNNKEL (reference sequence). The CDR3 sequence is 12 residues long. This clonotype was detected ten times or more. Library preparation (for TCRbeta) was performed with unique molecular identifiers. TCRdb analysed the PCR reads with MiXCR anew, one entry per CDR3 protein. The table includes 83,000 or so distinct CDR3 sequences, 7% to 10% detected once.

The clonotype originates from a human donor who donated a stem cell graft to a child with congenital amegakaryocytic thrombocytopenia. The starting material was PBMCs from the stem cell graft donor, obtained from the stem cell graft. The rearrangement joins TRBV3-1 to TRBJ1-2; D unclear. Here the CDR3 DNA reads TGTGCCAGCAGCCCCACGGGCCGGGGCTACACCTTC. The encoded protein is CASSPTGRGYTF.